A selection of T cell receptor beta chains follows, all from one sample in a study of blood T cell repertoires in COVID-19. Assay: immunoSEQ multiplex PCR; the TCRdb copy retains only in-frame clones and omits some. The sample yields some 200,000 clones, roughly 80% seen once. Material: peripheral blood. These receptors were taken from a woman between 65 and 79 years old with acute or convalescent COVID-19. CDR3s include the opening cysteine and the closing phenylalanine or tryptophan. Fields, in order: CDR3 DNA, CDR3 protein, J gene, clone size, CDR3 length, D gene, V gene. The D gene is left open where the match is weak. Clone sizes are given selectively: once, few, many, or a class where the clone is expanded.

TGTGCCAGCAGTCCTTGGGACAGGGGGTACGATGGCTACACCTTC CASSPWDRGYDGYTF TRBJ1-2 . 15 TRBD1 TRBV6-5
TGTGCCAGCAGTTCCGGGACAGGGGGAGAGCAGTACTTC CASSSGTGGEQYF TRBJ2-7 . 13 TRBD1 TRBV6-5
TGTGCCAGCAGCTTAGATGGACAGGCTAATCAGCCCCAGCATTTT CASSLDGQANQPQHF TRBJ1-5 few 15 TRBD1 TRBV11-2
TGTGCCAGCAGTTTATACGGACTCCCCGGGACCGGGGAGCTGTTTTTT CASSLYGLPGTGELFF TRBJ2-2 . 16 . TRBV27
TGTGCCAGCAGCGCCGGGACAGGCTCCTACAATGAGCAGTTCTTC CASSAGTGSYNEQFF TRBJ2-1 . 15 TRBD1 TRBV7-2
TGTGCCAGCAGAGTTCCCCAGGCGGGCGGGACAGATACGCAGTATTTT CASRVPQAGGTDTQYF TRBJ2-3 once 16 . TRBV6-6
TGTGCCAGCAGCCCAGACAGGGATCGATACGAGCAGTACTTC CASSPDRDRYEQYF TRBJ2-7 once 14 TRBD1 TRBV6-5
TGTGCCAGCAGCGCGACAGCGCCAGCCTATAATTCACCCCTCCACTTT CASSATAPAYNSPLHF TRBJ1-6 . 16 . TRBV5-5
TGCAGCGTTGAAGATCATGGCGGAGCTCAAGCATATGGCTACACCTTC CSVEDHGGAQAYGYTF TRBJ1-2 . 16 . TRBV29-1
TGCGCCAGCAGCTTGATCAGGGACTTATCTAGCACAGATACGCAGTATTTT CASSLIRDLSSTDTQYF TRBJ2-3 . 17 . TRBV5-1
TGTGCCAGCTCACCTTCAGACAGCTCTGGAAACACCATATATTTT CASSPSDSSGNTIYF TRBJ1-3 once 15 . TRBV18
TGTGCCACCAGCAGCCAGACAGGGCCCTATGGCTACACCTTC CATSSQTGPYGYTF TRBJ1-2 . 14 TRBD1 TRBV15
TGCGCCAGCAGCACCACCGGACAGGGGGATATCTATGGCTACACCTTC CASSTTGQGDIYGYTF TRBJ1-2 . 16 TRBD1 TRBV5-1
TGTGCCAGCAGCTCCTCTAGTTTAGGCTACAATGAGCAGTTCTTC CASSSSSLGYNEQFF TRBJ2-1 once 15 . TRBV11-2
TGTGCCAGCTCGTCGGACATCAGCTCTGGAAACACCATATATTTT CASSSDISSGNTIYF TRBJ1-3 . 15 . TRBV18
TGCAGTGCTAGTCTCCCGAGCTCCTACAATGAGCAGTTCTTC CSASLPSSYNEQFF TRBJ2-1 . 14 . TRBV20-1
TGTGCCAGCACTTTCGGGATTAACGGCTACACCTTC CASTFGINGYTF TRBJ1-2 . 12 . TRBV28
TGTGCCAGCAGCCACTCAGGGGAAGAGACCCAGTACTTC CASSHSGEETQYF TRBJ2-5 . 13 . TRBV3-1/TRBV3-2
TGTGCCAGCAGCTTGACAGACAATGAGCAGTTCTTC CASSLTDNEQFF TRBJ2-1 . 12 . TRBV7-2
TGTGCCAGCAGTCCCGGACAGTATGGCTACACCTTC CASSPGQYGYTF TRBJ1-2 . 12 . TRBV2
TGTGCCAGCAGTCTACGGGGGACAGGTGCTAACGAGCAGTACTTC CASSLRGTGANEQYF TRBJ2-7 once 15 TRBD1 TRBV6-5
TGTGCCAGTAGTATCCAAGACCAGGCAGATACGCAGTATTTT CASSIQDQADTQYF TRBJ2-3 . 14 . TRBV19
TGCGCCAGCAGCTTGGGAGGGACAGGGACCGAGCAGTACTTC CASSLGGTGTEQYF TRBJ2-7 once 14 TRBD1 TRBV5-1
TGTGCCAGCAGCGCTGGACAGGACTACGAGCAGTACTTC CASSAGQDYEQYF TRBJ2-7 . 13 TRBD1 TRBV2
TGTGCCAGCAGCTTTACCGGGGAGCTGTTTTTT CASSFTGELFF TRBJ2-2 . 11 . TRBV12-3/TRBV12-4
TGTGCCAGCAGCTTGACAGCCTACGAGCAGTACTTC CASSLTAYEQYF TRBJ2-7 few 12 . TRBV7-9
TGTGCCACCCGACTAGCGGGTAACACCGGGGAGCTGTTTTTT CATRLAGNTGELFF TRBJ2-2 . 14 TRBD2 TRBV28
TGCGCCAGCAGCCCCGGGACTAGCGGGAGCGAGCAGTTCTTC CASSPGTSGSEQFF TRBJ2-1 . 14 TRBD2 TRBV5-1
TGCGCCAGCTCCTCTAGCGGGAGTAATTTGGCCGGGGAGCTGTTTTTT CASSSSGSNLAGELFF TRBJ2-2 . 16 TRBD2 TRBV5-1
TGTGCCAGCAGCTACACGACTAGCGGGAAACACGAGCAGTACTTC CASSYTTSGKHEQYF TRBJ2-7 . 15 TRBD2 TRBV6-6
TGTGCCAGCAGCCAAGGGGCGAAACTGTTTTTT CASSQGAKLFF TRBJ1-4 . 11 . TRBV3-1/TRBV3-2
TGTGCCAGCAGTTTAACGGGGGTAAGCAATCAGCCCCAGCATTTT CASSLTGVSNQPQHF TRBJ1-5 once 15 . TRBV28
TGTGCCAGCAGCCAAGTCCTAGGTGGGAGGGACCCATACAACTATGGCTACACCTTC CASSQVLGGRDPYNYGYTF TRBJ1-2 . 19 . TRBV3-1/TRBV3-2
TGTGCCAGTAGTACGCAGACAGGGGGCGGAGGGGTAGAGCAGTTCTTC CASSTQTGGGGVEQFF TRBJ2-1 . 16 TRBD1 TRBV19
TGCAGTGCTAGTTCCCCGGGGGGGAACACTGAAGCTTTCTTT CSASSPGGNTEAFF TRBJ1-1 few 14 . TRBV20-1
TGTGCCAGCAGTGCCCTGAGCTACGAGCAGTACTTC CASSALSYEQYF TRBJ2-7 . 12 . TRBV2
TGTGCCAGCAGACGGACTAGCGAAGAGACCCAGTACTTC CASRRTSEETQYF TRBJ2-5 . 13 TRBD2 TRBV14
TGTGCCAGCAGCTTAATTTGGGGCCTAGCGGGAGGAAGTGAGACCCAGTACTTC CASSLIWGLAGGSETQYF TRBJ2-5 . 18 TRBD2 TRBV7-9
TGTGCCAGCAGCCAAGTCCAGGGCCATCGTTCACCCCTCCACTTT CASSQVQGHRSPLHF TRBJ1-6 . 15 . TRBV3-1/TRBV3-2
TGCGCCAGCAGCCGAACAGGACAGGGCAGTTCACCCCTCCACTTT CASSRTGQGSSPLHF TRBJ1-6 many 15 TRBD1 TRBV5-1
TGTGCCAGCGTGAGGGTGAACACTGAAGCTTTCTTT CASVRVNTEAFF TRBJ1-1 . 12 . TRBV12-3/TRBV12-4
TGTGCCAGCAGTGGTCAACTAAATCAGCCCCAGCATTTT CASSGQLNQPQHF TRBJ1-5 . 13 . TRBV2